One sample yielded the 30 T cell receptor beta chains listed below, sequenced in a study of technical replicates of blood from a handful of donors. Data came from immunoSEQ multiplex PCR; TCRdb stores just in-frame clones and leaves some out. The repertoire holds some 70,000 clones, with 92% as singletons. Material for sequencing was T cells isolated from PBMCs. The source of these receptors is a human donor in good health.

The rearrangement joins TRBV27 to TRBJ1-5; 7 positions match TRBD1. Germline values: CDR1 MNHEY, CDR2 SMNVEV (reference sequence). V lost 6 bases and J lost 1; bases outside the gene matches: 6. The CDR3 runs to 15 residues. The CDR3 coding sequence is TGTGCCAGCAGGTCGCCGGGACAGAGCAATCAGCCCCAGCATTTT. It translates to CASRSPGQSNQPQHF.

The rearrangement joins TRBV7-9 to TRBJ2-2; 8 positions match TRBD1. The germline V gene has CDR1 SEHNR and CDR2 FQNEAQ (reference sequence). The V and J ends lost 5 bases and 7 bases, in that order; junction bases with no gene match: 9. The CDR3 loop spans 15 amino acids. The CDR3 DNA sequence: TGTGCCAGCAGCCTACGGACAGGGTTGGTCGGGGAGCTGTTTTTT. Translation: CASSLRTGLVGELFF.

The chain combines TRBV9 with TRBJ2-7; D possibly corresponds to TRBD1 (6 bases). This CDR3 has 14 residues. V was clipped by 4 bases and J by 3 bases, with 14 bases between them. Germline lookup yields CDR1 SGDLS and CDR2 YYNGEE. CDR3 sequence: CASSPTRQVYEQYF. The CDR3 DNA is TGTGCCAGCAGCCCCACGAGACAGGTCTACGAGCAGTACTTC.

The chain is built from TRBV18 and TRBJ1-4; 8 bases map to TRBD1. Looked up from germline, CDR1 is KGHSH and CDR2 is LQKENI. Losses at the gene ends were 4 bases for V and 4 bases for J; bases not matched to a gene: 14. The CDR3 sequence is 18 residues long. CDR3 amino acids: CASSLMDPGTGLNEKLFF. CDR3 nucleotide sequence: TGTGCCAGCTCACTTATGGACCCCGGGACAGGCCTTAATGAAAAACTGTTTTTT.

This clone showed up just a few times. CDR3 nucleotide sequence: TGTGCCAGCAGCAACTTAGACAGGGGCTATAGCAATCAGCCCCAGCATTTT. Its protein product is CASSNLDRGYSNQPQHF. The rearrangement links TRBV5-8 to TRBJ1-5; 8 nucleotides agree with TRBD1. The V and J ends lost 4 bases and 0 bases, in that order; junction bases with no gene match: 9. Germline loops: CDR1 SGHTS, CDR2 YDEGEE. The CDR3 spans 17 residues. Complete variable domain (other parts from reference TRBV5-8 and TRBJ1-5): EAGVTQSPTHLIKTRGQQATLRCSPISGHTSVYWYQQALGLGLQFLLWYDEGEERNRGNFPPRFSGRQFPNYSSELNVNALELEDSALYLCASSNLDRGYSNQPQHFGDGTRLSIL.

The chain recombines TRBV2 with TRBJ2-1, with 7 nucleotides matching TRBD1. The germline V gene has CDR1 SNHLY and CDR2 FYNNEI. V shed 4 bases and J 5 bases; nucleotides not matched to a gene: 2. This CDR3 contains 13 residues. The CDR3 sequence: CASSARGNNEQFF. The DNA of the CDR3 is TGTGCCAGCAGTGCCAGGGGGAACAATGAGCAGTTCTTC.

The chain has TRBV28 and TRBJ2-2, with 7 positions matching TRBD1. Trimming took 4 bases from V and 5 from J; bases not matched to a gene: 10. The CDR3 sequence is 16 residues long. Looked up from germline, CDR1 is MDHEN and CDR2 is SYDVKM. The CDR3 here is CASSWVRGGGTGELFF. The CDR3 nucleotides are TGTGCCAGCAGTTGGGTTCGAGGGGGCGGTACCGGGGAGCTGTTTTTT. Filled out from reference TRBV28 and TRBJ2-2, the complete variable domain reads DVKVTQSSRYLVKRTGEKVFLECVQDMDHENMFWYRQDPGLGLRLIYFSYDVKMKEKGDIPEGYSVSREKKERFSLILESASTNQTSMYLCASSWVRGGGTGELFFGEGSRLTVL.

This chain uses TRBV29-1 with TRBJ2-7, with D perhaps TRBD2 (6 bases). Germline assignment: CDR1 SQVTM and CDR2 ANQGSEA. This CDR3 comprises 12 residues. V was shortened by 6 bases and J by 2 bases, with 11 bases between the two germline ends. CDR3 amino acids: CSVGTSAYEQYF. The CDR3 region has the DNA TGCAGCGTAGGGACTTCTGCCTACGAGCAGTACTTC.

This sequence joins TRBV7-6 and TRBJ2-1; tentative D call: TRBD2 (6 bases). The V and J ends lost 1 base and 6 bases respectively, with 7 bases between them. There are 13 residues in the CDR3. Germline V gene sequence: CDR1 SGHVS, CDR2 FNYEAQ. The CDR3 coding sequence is TGTGCCAGCAGCTTAGGGACTACCAATGAGCAGTTCTTC. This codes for CASSLGTTNEQFF.

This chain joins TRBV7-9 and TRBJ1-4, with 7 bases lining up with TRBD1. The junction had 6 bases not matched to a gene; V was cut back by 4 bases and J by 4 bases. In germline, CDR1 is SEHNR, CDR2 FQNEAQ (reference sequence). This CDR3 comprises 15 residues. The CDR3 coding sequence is TGTGCCAGCAGCTCACTGGGACAGAGTAATGAAAAACTGTTTTTT. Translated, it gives CASSSLGQSNEKLFF.

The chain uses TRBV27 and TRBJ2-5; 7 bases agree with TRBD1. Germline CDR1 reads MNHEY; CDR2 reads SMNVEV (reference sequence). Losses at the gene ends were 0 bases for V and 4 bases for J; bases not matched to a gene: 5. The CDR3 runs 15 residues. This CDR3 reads CASSLSLTGRETQYF. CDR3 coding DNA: TGTGCCAGCAGTTTATCTCTGACAGGGAGAGAGACCCAGTACTTC.

The CDR3 sequence is CASSILESPYNEQFF. As DNA, the CDR3 is TGTGCCAGTAGTATCTTAGAATCCCCCTACAATGAGCAGTTCTTC. V gene TRBV19 combines with J gene TRBJ2-1; D gene ambiguous. V lost 3 bases and J 2 bases, leaving 11 bases between the germline ends. Germline V gene sequence: CDR1 LNHDA, CDR2 SQIVND (reference sequence). This CDR3 has 15 residues.

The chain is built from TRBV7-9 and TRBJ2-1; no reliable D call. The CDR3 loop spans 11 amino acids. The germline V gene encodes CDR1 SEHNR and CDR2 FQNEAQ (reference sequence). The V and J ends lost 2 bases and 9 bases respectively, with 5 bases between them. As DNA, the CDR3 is TGTGCCAGCAGCTTATTCGGTGAGCAGTTCTTC. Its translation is CASSLFGEQFF.

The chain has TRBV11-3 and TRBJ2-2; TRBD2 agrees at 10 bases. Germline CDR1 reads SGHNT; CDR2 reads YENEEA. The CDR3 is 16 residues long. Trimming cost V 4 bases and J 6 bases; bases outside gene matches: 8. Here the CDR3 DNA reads TGTGCCAGCAGCTCTATCTCAGCGGGAGGGGCCGGGGAGCTGTTTTTT. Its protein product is CASSSISAGGAGELFF.

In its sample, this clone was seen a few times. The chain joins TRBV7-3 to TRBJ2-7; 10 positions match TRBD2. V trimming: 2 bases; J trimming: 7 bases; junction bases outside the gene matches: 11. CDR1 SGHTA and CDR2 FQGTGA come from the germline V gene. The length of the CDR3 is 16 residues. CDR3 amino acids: CASSLGASGSIQEQYF. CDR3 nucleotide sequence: TGTGCCAGCAGCTTAGGGGCTAGCGGGAGTATTCAGGAGCAGTACTTC.

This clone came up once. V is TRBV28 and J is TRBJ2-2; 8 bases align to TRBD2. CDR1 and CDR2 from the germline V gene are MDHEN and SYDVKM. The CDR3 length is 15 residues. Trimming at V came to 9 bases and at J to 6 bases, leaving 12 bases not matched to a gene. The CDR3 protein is CASSNGGVIPGELFF. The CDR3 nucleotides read TGTGCCAGTTCTAACGGGGGGGTAATTCCCGGGGAGCTGTTTTTT.

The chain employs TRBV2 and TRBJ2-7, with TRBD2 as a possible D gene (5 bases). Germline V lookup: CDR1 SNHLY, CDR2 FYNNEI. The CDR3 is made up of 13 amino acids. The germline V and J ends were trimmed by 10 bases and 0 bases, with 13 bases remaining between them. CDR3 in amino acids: CATSLGSSYEQYF. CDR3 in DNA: TGTGCCACCTCACTTGGGAGCTCCTACGAGCAGTACTTC. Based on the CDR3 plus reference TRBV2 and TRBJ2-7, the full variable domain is EPEVTQTPSHQVTQMGQEVILRCVPISNHLYFYWYRQILGQKVEFLVSFYNNEISEKSEIFDDQFSVERPDGSNFTLKIRSTKLEDSAMYFCATSLGSSYEQYFGPGTRLTVT.

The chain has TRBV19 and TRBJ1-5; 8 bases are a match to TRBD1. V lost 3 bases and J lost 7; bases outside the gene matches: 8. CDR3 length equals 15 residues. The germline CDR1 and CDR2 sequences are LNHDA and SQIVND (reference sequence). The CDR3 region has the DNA TGTGCCAGTAGTATCTCGCTCGACAGGGGACAGCCCCAGCATTTT. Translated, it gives CASSISLDRGQPQHF.

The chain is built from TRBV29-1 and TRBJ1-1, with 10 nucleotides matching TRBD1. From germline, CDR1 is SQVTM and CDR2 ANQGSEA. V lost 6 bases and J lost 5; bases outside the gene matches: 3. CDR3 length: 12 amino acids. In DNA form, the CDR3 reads TGCAGCGTCGGACAGGGGGTGACTGAAGCTTTCTTT. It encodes CSVGQGVTEAFF.

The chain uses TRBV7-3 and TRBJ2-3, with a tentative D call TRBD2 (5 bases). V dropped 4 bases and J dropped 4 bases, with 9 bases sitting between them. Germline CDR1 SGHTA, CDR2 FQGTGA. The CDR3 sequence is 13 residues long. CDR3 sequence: CASSSLLADTQYF. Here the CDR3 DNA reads TGTGCCAGCAGCTCCCTACTAGCAGATACGCAGTATTTT.

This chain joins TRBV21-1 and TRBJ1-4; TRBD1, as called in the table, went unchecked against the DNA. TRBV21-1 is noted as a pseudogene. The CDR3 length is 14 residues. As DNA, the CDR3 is TGTGCCAGCACCCGAACAGGGGGTAATGAAAAACTGTTTTTT. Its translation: CASTRTGGNEKLFF.

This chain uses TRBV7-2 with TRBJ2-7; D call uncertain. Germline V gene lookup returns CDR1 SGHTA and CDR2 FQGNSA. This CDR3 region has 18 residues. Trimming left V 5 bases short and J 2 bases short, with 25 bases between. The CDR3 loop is CASSKRPPGRLNAYEQYF. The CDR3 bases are TGTGCCAGCAGCAAACGACCCCCCGGCAGGTTAAATGCCTACGAGCAGTACTTC. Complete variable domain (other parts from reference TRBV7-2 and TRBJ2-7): GAGVSQSPSNKVTEKGKDVELRCDPISGHTALYWYRQSLGQGLEFLIYFQGNSAPDKSGLPSDRFSAERTGGSVSTLTIQRTQQEDSAVYLCASSKRPPGRLNAYEQYFGPGTRLTVT.

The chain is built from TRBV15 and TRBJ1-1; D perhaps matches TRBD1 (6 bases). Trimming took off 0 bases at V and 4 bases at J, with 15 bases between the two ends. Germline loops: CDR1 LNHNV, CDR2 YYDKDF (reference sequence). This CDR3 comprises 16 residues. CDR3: CATSRDLGGAITEAFF. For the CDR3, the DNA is TGTGCCACCAGCAGAGATCTGGGGGGGGCCATCACTGAAGCTTTCTTT.

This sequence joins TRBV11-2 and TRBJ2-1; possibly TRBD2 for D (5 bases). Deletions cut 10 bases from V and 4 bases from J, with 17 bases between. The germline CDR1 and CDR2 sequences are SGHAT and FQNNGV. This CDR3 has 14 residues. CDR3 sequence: CATSLSGPYNEQFF. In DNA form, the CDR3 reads TGTGCCACCTCCCTAAGCGGACCTTACAATGAGCAGTTCTTC. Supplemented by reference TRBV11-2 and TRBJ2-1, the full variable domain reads EAGVAQSPRYKIIEKRQSVAFWCNPISGHATLYWYQQILGQGPKLLIQFQNNGVVDDSQLPKDRFSAERLKGVDSTLKIQPAKLEDSAVYLCATSLSGPYNEQFFGPGTRLTVL.

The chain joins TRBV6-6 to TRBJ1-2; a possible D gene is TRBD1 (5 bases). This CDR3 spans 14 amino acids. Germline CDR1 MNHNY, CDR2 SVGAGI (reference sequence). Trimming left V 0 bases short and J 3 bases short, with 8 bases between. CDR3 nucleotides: TGTGCCAGCAGTTACTCGGGGGGGGACTATGGCTACACCTTC. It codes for CASSYSGGDYGYTF.

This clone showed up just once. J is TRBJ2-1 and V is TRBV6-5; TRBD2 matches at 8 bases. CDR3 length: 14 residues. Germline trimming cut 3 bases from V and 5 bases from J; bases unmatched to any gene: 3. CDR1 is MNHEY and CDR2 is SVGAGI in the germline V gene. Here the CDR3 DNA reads TGTGCCAGCAGTTATAGCGGGACTCACAATGAGCAGTTCTTC. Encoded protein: CASSYSGTHNEQFF.

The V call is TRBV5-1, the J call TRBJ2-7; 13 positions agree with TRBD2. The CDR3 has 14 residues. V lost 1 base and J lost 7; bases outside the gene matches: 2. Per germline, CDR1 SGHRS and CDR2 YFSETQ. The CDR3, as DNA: TGCGCCAGCAGCTTGCGGACTAGCGGGAGTGAGCAGTACTTC. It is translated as CASSLRTSGSEQYF.

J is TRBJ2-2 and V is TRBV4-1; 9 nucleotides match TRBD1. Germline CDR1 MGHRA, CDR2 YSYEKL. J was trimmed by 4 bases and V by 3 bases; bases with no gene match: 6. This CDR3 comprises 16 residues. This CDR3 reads CASSHPRDRATGELFF. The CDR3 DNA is TGCGCCAGCAGCCACCCCCGGGACAGGGCCACCGGGGAGCTGTTTTTT.

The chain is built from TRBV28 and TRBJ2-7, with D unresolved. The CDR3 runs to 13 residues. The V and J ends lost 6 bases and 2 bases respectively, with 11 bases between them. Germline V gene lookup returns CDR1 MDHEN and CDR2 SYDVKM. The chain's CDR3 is CASRPFGTYEQYF. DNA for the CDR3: TGTGCCAGCAGACCCTTTGGCACCTACGAGCAGTACTTC. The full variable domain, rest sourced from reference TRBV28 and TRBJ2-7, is DVKVTQSSRYLVKRTGEKVFLECVQDMDHENMFWYRQDPGLGLRLIYFSYDVKMKEKGDIPEGYSVSREKKERFSLILESASTNQTSMYLCASRPFGTYEQYFGPGTRLTVT.

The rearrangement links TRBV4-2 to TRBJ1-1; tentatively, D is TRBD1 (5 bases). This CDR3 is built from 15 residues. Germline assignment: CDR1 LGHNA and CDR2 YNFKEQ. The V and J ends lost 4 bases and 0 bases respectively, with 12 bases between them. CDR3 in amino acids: CASSRGDGMNTEAFF. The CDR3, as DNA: TGTGCCAGCAGCCGCGGGGACGGCATGAACACTGAAGCTTTCTTT.